This entry features one TCR beta chain sequence. These data come from a study of cytomegalovirus exposure and HLA in healthy donors. Study context: Genotyping showed roughly 77% of roughly 400 donors falling in the Caucasian-associated ancestry cluster.

Vbeta (60) and Jbeta (13) primers were used in the PCR. The protocol was immunoSEQ multiplex PCR, while the TCRdb copy is restricted to in-frame clones and leaves out a portion. The data show some 60,000 clones, about 77% seen once. Trimming cost V 5 bases and J 1 base, with 8 bases left between them. In germline, CDR1 is LNHDA, CDR2 SQIVND (reference sequence). This CDR3 has 13 amino acids. The receptor was derived from a woman in her 30s in good health and CMV-seronegative. This chain links TRBV19 with TRBJ1-1; a weak D match, TRBD1 (6 bases). The sequencing sample was made of PBMCs. DNA of the CDR3: TGTGCCAGTAGTCAGGACAGGAACACTGAAGCTTTCTTT. Translating gives CASSQDRNTEAFF. The variable domain in full, with the rest retrieved from reference TRBV19 and TRBJ1-1, is DGGITQSPKYLFRKEGQNVTLSCEQNLNHDAMYWYRQDPGQGLRLIYYSQIVNDFQKGDIAEGYSVSREKKESFPLTVTSAQKNPTAFYLCASSQDRNTEAFFGQGTRLTVV.